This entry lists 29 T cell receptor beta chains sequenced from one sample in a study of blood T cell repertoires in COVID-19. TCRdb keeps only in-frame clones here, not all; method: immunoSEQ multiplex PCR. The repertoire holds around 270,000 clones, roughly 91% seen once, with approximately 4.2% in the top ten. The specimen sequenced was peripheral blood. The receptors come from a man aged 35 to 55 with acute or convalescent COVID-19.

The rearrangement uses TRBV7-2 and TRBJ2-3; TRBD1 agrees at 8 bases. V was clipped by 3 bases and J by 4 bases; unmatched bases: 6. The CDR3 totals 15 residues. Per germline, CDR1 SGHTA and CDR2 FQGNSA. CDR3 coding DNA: TGTGCCAGCAGCTTGCAGGGGGCGCGGGCAGATACGCAGTATTTT. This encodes CASSLQGARADTQYF. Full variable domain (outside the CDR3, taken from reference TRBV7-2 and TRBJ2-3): GAGVSQSPSNKVTEKGKDVELRCDPISGHTALYWYRQSLGQGLEFLIYFQGNSAPDKSGLPSDRFSAERTGGSVSTLTIQRTQQEDSAVYLCASSLQGARADTQYFGPGTRLTVL.

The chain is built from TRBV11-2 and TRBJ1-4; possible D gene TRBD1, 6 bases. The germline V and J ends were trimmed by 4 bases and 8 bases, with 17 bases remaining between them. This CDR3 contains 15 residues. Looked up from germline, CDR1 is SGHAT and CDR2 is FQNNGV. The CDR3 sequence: CASSSTGPSWEKLFF. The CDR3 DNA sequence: TGTGCCAGCAGCTCCACAGGGCCCTCATGGGAAAAACTGTTTTTT.

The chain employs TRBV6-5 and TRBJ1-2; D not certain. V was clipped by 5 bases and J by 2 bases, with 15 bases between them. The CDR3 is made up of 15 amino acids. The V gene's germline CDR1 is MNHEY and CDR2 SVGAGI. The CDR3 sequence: CASSPWAGLNYGYTF. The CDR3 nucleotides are TGTGCCAGCAGTCCTTGGGCGGGGTTGAACTATGGCTACACCTTC.

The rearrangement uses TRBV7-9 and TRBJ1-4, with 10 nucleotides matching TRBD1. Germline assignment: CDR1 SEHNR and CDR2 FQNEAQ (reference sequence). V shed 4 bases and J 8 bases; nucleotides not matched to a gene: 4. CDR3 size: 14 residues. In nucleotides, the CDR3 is TGTGCCAGCAGCTACCGGACAGGGGGAGAAAAACTGTTTTTT. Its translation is CASSYRTGGEKLFF. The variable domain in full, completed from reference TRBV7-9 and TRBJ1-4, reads DTGVSQNPRHKITKRGQNVTFRCDPISEHNRLYWYRQTLGQGPEFLTYFQNEAQLEKSRLLSDRFSAERPKGSFSTLEIQRTEQGDSAMYLCASSYRTGGEKLFFGSGTQLSVL.

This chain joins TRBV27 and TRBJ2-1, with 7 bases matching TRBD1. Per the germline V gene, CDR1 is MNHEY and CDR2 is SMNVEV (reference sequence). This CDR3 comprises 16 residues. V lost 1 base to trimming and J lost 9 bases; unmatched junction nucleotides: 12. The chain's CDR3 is CASSLLGGNGMTEQFF. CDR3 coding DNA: TGTGCCAGCAGTTTATTAGGGGGCAACGGTATGACTGAGCAGTTCTTC.

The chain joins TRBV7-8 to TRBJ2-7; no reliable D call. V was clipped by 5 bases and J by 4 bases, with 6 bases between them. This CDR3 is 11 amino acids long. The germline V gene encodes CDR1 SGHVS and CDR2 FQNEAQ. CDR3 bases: TGTGCCAGCAGCCCTCGGTACGAGCAGTACTTC. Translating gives CASSPRYEQYF.

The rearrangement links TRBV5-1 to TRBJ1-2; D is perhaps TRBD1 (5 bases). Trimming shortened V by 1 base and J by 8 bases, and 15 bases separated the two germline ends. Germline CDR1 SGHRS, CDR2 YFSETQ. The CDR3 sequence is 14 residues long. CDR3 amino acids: CASSLNVQGLGYTF. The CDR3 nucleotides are TGCGCCAGCAGCTTGAACGTTCAGGGCTTGGGCTACACCTTC.

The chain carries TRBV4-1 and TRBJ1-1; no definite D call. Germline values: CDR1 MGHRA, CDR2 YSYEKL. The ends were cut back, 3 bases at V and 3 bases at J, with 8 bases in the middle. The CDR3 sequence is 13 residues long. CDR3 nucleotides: TGCGCCAGCAGCCACTCGGGGTACACTGAAGCTTTCTTT. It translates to CASSHSGYTEAFF.

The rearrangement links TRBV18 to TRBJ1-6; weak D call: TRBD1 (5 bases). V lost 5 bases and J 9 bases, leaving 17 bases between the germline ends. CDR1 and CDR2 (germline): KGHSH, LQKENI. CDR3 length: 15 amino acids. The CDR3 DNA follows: TGTGCCAGCTCAACAGGCGACCCCTTCGTTTCACCCCTCCACTTT. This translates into CASSTGDPFVSPLHF. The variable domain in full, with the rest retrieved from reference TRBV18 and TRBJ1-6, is NAGVMQNPRHLVRRRGQEARLRCSPMKGHSHVYWYRQLPEEGLKFMVYLQKENIIDESGMPKERFSAEFPKEGPSILRIQQVVRGDSAAYFCASSTGDPFVSPLHFGNGTRLTVT.

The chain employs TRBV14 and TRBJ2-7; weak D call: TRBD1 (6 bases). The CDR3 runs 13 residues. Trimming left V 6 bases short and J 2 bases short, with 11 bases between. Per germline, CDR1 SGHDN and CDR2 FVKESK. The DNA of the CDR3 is TGTGCCAGCAGTCGTACAGGGCCCTACGAGCAGTACTTC. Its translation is CASSRTGPYEQYF.

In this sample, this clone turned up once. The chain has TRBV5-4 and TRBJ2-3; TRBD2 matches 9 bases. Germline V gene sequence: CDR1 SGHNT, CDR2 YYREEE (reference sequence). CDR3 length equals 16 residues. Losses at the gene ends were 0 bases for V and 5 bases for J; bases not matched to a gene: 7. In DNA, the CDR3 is TGTGCCAGCAGCTTGGAGTTCCTAGCGGGGAGAGATACGCAGTATTTT. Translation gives CASSLEFLAGRDTQYF.

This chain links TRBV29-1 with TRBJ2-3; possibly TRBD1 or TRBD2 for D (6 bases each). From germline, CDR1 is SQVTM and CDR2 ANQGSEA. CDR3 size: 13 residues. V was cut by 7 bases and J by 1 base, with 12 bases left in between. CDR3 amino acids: CSGGASGTDTQYF. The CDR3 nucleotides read TGCAGCGGGGGGGCTAGCGGCACAGATACGCAGTATTTT.

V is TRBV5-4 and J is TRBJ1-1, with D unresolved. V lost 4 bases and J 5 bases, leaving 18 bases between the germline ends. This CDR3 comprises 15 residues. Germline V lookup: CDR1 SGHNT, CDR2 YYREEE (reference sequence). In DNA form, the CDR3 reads TGTGCCAGCAGCCCGTCGGGTGGGAGGCGAACTGAAGCTTTCTTT. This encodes CASSPSGGRRTEAFF.

The CDR3 DNA follows: TGTGCCAGCAGCCCCCGGACAGATTTCAAGCAGTACTTC. Its protein product is CASSPRTDFKQYF. V and J are TRBV9 and TRBJ2-7; weak D call: TRBD1 (6 bases). Per germline, CDR1 SGDLS and CDR2 YYNGEE. The CDR3 has 13 amino acids. Trimming cost V 4 bases and J 8 bases, with 16 bases left between them.

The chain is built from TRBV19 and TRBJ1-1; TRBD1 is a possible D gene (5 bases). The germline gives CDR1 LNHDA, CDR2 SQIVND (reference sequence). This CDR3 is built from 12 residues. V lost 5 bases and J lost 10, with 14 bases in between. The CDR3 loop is CASSYGGLAAFF. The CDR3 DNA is TGTGCCAGTAGTTACGGGGGACTCGCAGCTTTCTTT.

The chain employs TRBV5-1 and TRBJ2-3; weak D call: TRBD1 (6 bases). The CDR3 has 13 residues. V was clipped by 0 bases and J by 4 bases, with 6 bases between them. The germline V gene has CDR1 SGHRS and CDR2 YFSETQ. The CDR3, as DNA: TGCGCCAGCAGCTTGGGGGGGCCAGATACGCAGTATTTT. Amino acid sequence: CASSLGGPDTQYF.

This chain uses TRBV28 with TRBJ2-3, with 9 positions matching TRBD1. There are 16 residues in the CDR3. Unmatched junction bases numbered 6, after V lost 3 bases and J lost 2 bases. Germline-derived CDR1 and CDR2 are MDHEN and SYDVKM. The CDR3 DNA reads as TGTGCCAGCAGTTTCCCCGGGACAGGGTTCACAGATACGCAGTATTTT. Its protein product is CASSFPGTGFTDTQYF.

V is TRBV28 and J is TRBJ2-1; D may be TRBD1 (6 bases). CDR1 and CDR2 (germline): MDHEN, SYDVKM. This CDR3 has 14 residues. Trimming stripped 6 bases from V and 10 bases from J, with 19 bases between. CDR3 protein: CASRSLLTGKEQFF. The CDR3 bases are TGTGCCAGCAGAAGTCTCCTAACAGGGAAGGAGCAGTTCTTC.

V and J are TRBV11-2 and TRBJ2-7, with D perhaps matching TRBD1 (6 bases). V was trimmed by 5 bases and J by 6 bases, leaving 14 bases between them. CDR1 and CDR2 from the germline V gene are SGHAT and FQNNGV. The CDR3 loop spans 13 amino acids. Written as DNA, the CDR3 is TGTGCCAGCAGCCAGGAGGTAGGGGGCGAGCAGTACTTC. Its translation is CASSQEVGGEQYF. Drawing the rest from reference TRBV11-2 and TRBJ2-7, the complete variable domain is EAGVAQSPRYKIIEKRQSVAFWCNPISGHATLYWYQQILGQGPKLLIQFQNNGVVDDSQLPKDRFSAERLKGVDSTLKIQPAKLEDSAVYLCASSQEVGGEQYFGPGTRLTVT.

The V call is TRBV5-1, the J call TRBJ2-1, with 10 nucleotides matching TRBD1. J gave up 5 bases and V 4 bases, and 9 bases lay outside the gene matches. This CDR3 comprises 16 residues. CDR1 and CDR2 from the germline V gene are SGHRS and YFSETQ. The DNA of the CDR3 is TGCGCCAGCAGCCCCAGCCCGGGACAGGGGAACAATGAGCAGTTCTTC. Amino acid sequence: CASSPSPGQGNNEQFF.

The CDR3 loop is CASSLMSGGPNTGELFF. The CDR3 region has the DNA TGTGCCAGCAGCTTAATGTCGGGGGGTCCTAACACCGGGGAGCTGTTTTTT. The chain joins TRBV7-3 to TRBJ2-2, with 7 positions matching TRBD2. The CDR3 length is 17 residues. Losses at the gene ends were 1 base for V and 2 bases for J; bases not matched to a gene: 7. CDR1 and CDR2 (germline): SGHTA, FQGTGA. The whole variable domain, remainder taken from reference TRBV7-3 and TRBJ2-2, is GAGVSQTPSNKVTEKGKYVELRCDPISGHTALYWYRQSLGQGPEFLIYFQGTGAADDSGLPNDRFFAVRPEGSVSTLKIQRTERGDSAVYLCASSLMSGGPNTGELFFGEGSRLTVL.

The CDR3 nucleotides are TGTGCCAGCAGCTTAGAATGGGCAGCCTACGAGCAGTACTTC. As protein: CASSLEWAAYEQYF. The rearrangement uses TRBV7-2 and TRBJ2-7; unclear D gene. The CDR3 extends over 14 amino acids. Germline V gives CDR1 SGHTA, CDR2 FQGNSA. Trimming cost V 1 base and J 2 bases, with 9 bases left between them.

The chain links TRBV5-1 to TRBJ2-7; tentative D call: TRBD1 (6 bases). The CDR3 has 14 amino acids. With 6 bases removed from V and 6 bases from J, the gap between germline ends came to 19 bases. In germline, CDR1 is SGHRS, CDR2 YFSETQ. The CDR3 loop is CASTSQLLQGEQYF. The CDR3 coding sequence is TGCGCCAGCACCTCCCAACTATTACAGGGCGAGCAGTACTTC.

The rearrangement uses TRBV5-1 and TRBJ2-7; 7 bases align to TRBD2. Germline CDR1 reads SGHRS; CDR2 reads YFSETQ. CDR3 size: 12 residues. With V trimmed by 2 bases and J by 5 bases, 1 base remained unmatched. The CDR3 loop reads CASSLTSDEQYF. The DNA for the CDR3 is TGCGCCAGCAGCTTAACTAGCGACGAGCAGTACTTC. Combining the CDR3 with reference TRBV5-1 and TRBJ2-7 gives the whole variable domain KAGVTQTPRYLIKTRGQQVTLSCSPISGHRSVSWYQQTPGQGLQFLFEYFSETQRNKGNFPGRFSGRQFSNSRSEMNVSTLELGDSALYLCASSLTSDEQYFGPGTRLTVT.

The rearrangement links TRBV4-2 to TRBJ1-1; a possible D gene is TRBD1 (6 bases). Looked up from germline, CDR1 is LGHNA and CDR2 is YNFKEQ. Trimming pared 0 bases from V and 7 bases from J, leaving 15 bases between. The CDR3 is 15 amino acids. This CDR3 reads CASSQDSGGLSEAFF. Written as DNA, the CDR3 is TGTGCCAGCAGCCAAGATTCCGGGGGGCTTAGTGAAGCTTTCTTT.

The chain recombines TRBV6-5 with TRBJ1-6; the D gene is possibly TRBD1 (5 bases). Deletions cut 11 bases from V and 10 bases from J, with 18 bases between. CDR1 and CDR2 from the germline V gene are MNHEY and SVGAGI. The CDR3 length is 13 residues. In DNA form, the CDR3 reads TGTGCCGGCAAAGGGGCCGATCTATCACCCCTCCACTTT. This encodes CAGKGADLSPLHF.

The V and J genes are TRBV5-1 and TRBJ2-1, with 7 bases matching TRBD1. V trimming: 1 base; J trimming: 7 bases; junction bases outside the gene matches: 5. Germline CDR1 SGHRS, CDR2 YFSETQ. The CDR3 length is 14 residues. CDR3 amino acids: CASSLSSGGNEQFF. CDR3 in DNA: TGCGCCAGCAGCTTGTCATCAGGGGGTAATGAGCAGTTCTTC. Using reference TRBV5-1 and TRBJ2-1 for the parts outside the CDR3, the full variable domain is KAGVTQTPRYLIKTRGQQVTLSCSPISGHRSVSWYQQTPGQGLQFLFEYFSETQRNKGNFPGRFSGRQFSNSRSEMNVSTLELGDSALYLCASSLSSGGNEQFFGPGTRLTVL.

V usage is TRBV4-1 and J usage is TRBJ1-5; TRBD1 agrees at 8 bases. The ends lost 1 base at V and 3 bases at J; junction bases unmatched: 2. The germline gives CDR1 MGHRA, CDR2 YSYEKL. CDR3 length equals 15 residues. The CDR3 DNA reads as TGCGCCAGCAGCCAAGGGACAGGGAACAATCAGCCCCAGCATTTT. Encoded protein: CASSQGTGNNQPQHF.

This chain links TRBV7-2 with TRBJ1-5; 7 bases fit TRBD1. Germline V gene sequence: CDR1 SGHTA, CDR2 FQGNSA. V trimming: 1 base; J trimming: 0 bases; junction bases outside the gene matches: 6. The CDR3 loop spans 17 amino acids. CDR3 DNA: TGTGCCAGCAGCTTAGAAGGGACAGAGTATAGCAATCAGCCCCAGCATTTT. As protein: CASSLEGTEYSNQPQHF.